The sequence of this T cell receptor (beta chain) was determined in a study of cytomegalovirus exposure and HLA in healthy donors. To note about this clone: What it binds is not known.

Study outcomes and limitations: Some segments of the V type, notably TRBV6-2 and TRBV6-3, were excluded as indistinguishable. More clonal expansion characterized HLA-associated TCR beta chains than equally common others in a later analysis. Altogether, some 170 TCR beta chains were recorded as cytomegalovirus-associated.

The CDR3 has 19 residues. Germline V lookup: CDR1 KGHSH, CDR2 LQKENI. The V and J ends lost 6 bases and 0 bases respectively, with 25 bases between them. The PCR made use of 60 Vbeta and 13 Jbeta primers. In the source study's methods: A later analysis tallied 87 million or so unique TCR beta chains, around 9.9 million of them shared. Clones were read by immunoSEQ multiplex PCR, and TCRdb kept only the in-frame ones, dropping some. Clonal size and the V and J genes are those of that table, whereas D and trimming came from the DNA. The sample yields around 200,000 clones, roughly 81% seen once. Material: PBMCs. This receptor was obtained from a woman aged 30 to 39 in good health and CMV-seropositive. The chain uses TRBV18 and TRBJ2-3; perhaps TRBD2 as D (6 bases). The CDR3 here is CASSPLPGLEDLSTDTQYF. The CDR3, as DNA: TGTGCCAGCTCGCCTCTACCGGGACTGGAGGATTTAAGCACAGATACGCAGTATTTT.